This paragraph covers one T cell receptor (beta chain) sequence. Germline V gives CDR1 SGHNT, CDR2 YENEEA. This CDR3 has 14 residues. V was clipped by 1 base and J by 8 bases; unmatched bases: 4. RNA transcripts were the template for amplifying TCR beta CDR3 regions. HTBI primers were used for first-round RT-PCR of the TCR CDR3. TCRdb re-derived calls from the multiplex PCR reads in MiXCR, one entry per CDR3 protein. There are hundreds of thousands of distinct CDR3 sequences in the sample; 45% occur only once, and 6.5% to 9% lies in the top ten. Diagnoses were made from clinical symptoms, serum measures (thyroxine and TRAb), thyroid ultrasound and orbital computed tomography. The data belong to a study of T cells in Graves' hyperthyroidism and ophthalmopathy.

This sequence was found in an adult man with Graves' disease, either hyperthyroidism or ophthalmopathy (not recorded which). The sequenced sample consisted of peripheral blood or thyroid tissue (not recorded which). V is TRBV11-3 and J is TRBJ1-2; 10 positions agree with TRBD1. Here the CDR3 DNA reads TGTGCCAGCAGCTTAGGCGACAGGGGGCGAGGCTACACCTTC. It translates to CASSLGDRGRGYTF.